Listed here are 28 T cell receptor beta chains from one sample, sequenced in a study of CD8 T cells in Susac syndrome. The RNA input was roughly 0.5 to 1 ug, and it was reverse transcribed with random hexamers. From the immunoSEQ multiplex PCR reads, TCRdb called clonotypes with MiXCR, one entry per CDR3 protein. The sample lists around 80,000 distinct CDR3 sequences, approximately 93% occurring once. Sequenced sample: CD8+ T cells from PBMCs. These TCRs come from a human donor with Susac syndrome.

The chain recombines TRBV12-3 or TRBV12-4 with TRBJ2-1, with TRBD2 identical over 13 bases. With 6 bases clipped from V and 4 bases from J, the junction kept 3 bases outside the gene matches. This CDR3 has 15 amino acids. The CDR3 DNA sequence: TGTGCCAGCAGCGGGACTAGCGGGGATTACAATGAGCAGTTCTTC. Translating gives CASSGTSGDYNEQFF.

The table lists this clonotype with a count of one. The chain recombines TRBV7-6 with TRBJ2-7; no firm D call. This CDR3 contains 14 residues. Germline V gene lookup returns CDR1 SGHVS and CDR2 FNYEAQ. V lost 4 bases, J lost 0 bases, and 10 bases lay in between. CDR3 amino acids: CASSSLGPSYEQYF. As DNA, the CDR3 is TGTGCCAGCAGCTCTTTGGGCCCCTCCTACGAGCAGTACTTC.

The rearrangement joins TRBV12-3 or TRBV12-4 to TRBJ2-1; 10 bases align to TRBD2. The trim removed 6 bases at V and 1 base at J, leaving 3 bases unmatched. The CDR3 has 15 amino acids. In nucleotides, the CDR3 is TGTGCCAGCAGGGGTAGCGGGGGGTCCTACAATGAGCAGTTCTTC. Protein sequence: CASRGSGGSYNEQFF.

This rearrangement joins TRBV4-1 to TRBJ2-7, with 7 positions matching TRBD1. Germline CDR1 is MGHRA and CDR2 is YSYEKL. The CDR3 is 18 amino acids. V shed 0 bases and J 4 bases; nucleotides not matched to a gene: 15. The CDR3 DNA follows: TGCGCCAGCAGCCAAGATCAAACAGGGACAGATCTTCAGTACGAGCAGTACTTC. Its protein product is CASSQDQTGTDLQYEQYF.

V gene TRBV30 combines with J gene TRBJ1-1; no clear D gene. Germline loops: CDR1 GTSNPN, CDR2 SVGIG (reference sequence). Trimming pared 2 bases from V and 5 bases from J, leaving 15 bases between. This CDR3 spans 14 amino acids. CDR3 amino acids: CAWSHGQSGTEAFF. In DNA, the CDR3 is TGTGCCTGGAGTCACGGTCAGTCGGGGACTGAAGCTTTCTTT.

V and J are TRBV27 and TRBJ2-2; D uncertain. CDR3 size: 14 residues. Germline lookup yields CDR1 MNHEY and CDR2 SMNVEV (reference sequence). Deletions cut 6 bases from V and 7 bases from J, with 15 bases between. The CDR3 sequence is CASSRSTIGGELFF. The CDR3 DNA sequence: TGTGCCAGCAGCCGATCGACGATCGGCGGGGAGCTGTTTTTT.

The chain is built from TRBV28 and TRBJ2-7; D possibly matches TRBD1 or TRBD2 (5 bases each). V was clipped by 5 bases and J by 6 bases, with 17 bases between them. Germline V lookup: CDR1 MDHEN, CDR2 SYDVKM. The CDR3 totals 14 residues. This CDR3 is CASSPGPLGTEQYF. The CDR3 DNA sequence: TGTGCCAGCAGTCCGGGCCCACTTGGGACCGAGCAGTACTTC.

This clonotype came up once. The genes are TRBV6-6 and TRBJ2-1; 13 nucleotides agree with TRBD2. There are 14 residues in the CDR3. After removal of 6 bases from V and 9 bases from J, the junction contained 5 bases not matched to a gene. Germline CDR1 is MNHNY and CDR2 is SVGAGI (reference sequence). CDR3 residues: CASSQTSGGGEQFF. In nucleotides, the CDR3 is TGTGCCAGCAGCCAAACTAGCGGGGGGGGTGAGCAGTTCTTC.

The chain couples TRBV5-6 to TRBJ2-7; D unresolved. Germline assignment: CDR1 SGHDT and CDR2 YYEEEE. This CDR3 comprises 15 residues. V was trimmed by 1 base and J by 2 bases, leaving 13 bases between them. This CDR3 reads CASSLFAVPTYEQYF. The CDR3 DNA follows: TGTGCCAGCAGCTTGTTTGCGGTTCCGACCTACGAGCAGTACTTC.

CDR3 nucleotide sequence: TGCAGTGCTCAGAGGGGACCCCGACAAGAGACCCAGTACTTC. Its protein product is CSAQRGPRQETQYF. The V gene is TRBV20-1, the J gene TRBJ2-5; perhaps D is TRBD1 or TRBD2 (5 bases each). With 5 bases removed from V and 2 bases from J, the gap between germline ends came to 15 bases. CDR3 size: 14 residues. The germline V gene has CDR1 DFQATT and CDR2 SNEGSKA (reference sequence).

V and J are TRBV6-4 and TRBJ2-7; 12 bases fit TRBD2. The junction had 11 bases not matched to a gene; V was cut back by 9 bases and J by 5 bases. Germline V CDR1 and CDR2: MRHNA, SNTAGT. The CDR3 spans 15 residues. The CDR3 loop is CARPGLAGSPNEQYF. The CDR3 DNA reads TGTGCCAGACCCGGACTAGCGGGGTCGCCCAACGAGCAGTACTTC.

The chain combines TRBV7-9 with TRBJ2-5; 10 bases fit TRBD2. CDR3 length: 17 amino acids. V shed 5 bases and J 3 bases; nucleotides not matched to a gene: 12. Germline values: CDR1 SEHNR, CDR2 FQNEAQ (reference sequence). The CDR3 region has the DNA TGTGCCAGCAGCAACCCCGCCGGGACTAGCGCCAAAGAGACCCAGTACTTC. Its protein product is CASSNPAGTSAKETQYF.

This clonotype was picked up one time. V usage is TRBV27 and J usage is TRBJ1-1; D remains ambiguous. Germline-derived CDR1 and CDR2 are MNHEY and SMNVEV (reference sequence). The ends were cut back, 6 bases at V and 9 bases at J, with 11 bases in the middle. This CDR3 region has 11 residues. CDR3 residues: CASRRASQAFF. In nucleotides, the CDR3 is TGTGCCAGCAGGCGAGCATCACAAGCTTTCTTT.

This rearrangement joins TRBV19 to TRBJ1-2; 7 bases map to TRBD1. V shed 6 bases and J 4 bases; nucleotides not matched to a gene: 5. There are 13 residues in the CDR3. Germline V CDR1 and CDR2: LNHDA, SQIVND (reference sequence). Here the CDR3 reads CASSQGQFYGYTF. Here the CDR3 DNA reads TGTGCCAGTAGCCAGGGACAGTTCTATGGCTACACCTTC.

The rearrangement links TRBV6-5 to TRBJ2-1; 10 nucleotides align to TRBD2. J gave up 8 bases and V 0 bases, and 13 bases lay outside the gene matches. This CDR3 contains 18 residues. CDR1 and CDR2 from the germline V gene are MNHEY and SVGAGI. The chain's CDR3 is CASSYSWAAGGPLDEQFF. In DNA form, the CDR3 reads TGTGCCAGCAGTTACTCGTGGGCAGCGGGAGGGCCATTGGATGAGCAGTTCTTC.

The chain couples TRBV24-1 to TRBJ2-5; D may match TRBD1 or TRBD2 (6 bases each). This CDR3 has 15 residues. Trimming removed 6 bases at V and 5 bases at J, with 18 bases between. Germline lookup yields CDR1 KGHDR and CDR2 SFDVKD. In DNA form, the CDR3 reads TGTGCCACCAGTCGCAGGGGAGGATCGGGGGAGACCCAGTACTTC. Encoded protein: CATSRRGGSGETQYF.

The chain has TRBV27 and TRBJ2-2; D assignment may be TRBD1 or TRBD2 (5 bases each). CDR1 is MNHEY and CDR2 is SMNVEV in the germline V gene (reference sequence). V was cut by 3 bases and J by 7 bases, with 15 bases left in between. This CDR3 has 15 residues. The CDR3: CASSFSMGVGGELFF. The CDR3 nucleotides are TGTGCCAGCAGTTTTAGTATGGGGGTTGGCGGGGAGCTGTTTTTT.

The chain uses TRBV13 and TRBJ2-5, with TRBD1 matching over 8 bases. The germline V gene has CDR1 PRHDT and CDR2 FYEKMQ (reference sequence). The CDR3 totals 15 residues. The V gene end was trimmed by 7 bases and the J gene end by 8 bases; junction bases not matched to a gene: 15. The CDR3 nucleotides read TGTGCCAGCAAAGAGTCCCAGGGGGCACGGGGAACCCAGTACTTC. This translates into CASKESQGARGTQYF. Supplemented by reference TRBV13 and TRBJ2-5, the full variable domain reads AAGVIQSPRHLIKEKRETATLKCYPIPRHDTVYWYQQGPGQDPQFLISFYEKMQSDKGSIPDRFSAQQFSDYHSELNMSSLELGDSALYFCASKESQGARGTQYFGPGTRLLVL.

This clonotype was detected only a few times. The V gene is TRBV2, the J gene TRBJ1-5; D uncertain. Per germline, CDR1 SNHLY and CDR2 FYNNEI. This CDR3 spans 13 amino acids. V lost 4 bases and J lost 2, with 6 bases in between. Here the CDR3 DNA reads TGTGCCAGCAGTGTCGGTGGCAATCAGCCCCAGCATTTT. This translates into CASSVGGNQPQHF.

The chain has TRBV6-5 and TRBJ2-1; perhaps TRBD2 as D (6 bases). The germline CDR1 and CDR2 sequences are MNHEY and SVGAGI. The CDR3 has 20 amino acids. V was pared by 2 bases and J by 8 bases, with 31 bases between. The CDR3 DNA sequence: TGTGCCAGCAGTTACCCTCGGGGGACCGACGACCTTAGTTATGAACATGAGCAGTTCTTC. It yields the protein CASSYPRGTDDLSYEHEQFF.

Here the CDR3 reads CASSGGSGTVKTGELFF. For the CDR3, the DNA is TGTGCCAGCAGCGGAGGCTCCGGGACAGTAAAGACCGGGGAGCTGTTTTTT. V and J are TRBV7-9 and TRBJ2-2; 7 bases line up with TRBD1. This CDR3 region has 17 residues. The ends lost 5 bases at V and 5 bases at J; junction bases unmatched: 14. The germline V gene encodes CDR1 SEHNR and CDR2 FQNEAQ (reference sequence).

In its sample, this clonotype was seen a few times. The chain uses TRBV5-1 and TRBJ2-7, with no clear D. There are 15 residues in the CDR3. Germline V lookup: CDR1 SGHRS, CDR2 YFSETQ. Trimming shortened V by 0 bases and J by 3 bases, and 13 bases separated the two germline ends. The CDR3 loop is CASSLEVSKYYEQYF. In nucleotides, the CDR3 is TGCGCCAGCAGCTTGGAAGTTAGTAAATACTACGAGCAGTACTTC.

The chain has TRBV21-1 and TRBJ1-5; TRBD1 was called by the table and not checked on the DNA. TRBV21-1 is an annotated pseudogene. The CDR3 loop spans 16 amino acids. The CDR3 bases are TGTGCCAGCAGCAACGGGACCGCGTATAGCAATCAGCCCCAGCATTTT. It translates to CASSNGTAYSNQPQHF.

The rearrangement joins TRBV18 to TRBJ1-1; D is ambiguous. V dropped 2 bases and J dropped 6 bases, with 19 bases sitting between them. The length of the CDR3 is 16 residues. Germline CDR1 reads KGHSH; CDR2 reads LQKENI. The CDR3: CASSPDPGMEVSEAFF. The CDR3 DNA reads TGTGCCAGCTCACCAGATCCGGGTATGGAGGTCTCTGAAGCTTTCTTT.

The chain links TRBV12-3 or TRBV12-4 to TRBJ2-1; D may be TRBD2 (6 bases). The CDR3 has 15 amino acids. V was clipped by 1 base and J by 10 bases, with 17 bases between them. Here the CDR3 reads CASSLGGGSVREQFF. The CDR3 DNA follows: TGTGCCAGCAGTTTAGGTGGGGGGTCGGTGAGGGAGCAGTTCTTC.

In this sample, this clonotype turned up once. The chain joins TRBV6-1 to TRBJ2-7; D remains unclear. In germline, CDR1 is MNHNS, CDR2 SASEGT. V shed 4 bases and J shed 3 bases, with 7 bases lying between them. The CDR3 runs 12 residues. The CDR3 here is CASSAEVYEQYF. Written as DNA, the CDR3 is TGTGCCAGCAGTGCCGAGGTCTACGAGCAGTACTTC.

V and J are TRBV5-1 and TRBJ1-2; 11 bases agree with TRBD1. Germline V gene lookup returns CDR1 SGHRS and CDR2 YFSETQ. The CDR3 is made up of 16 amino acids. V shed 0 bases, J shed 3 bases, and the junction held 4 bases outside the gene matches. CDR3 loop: CASSLVSGQGDYGYTF. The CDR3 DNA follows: TGCGCCAGCAGCTTGGTCTCGGGACAGGGGGACTATGGCTACACCTTC.

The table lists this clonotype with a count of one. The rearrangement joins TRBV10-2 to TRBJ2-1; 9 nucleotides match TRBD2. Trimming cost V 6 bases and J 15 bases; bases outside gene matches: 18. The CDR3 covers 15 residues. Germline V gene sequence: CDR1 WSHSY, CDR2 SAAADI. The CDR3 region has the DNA TGCGCCAGCAGAAATACCGGGACTAGCCTTAGAGGGCGGTTCTTC. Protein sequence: CASRNTGTSLRGRFF.